Each of the 20 T cell receptor beta chains below was sequenced from the same sample in a study of shared clonotypes between healthy human individuals. Sequenced by immunoSEQ multiplex PCR; TCRdb stores in-frame clones only, minus some. Among approximately 2.5 million clones listed, 80% to 95% were seen once. Sequenced input: naive CD4+ T cells from PBMCs. Subset reported: CD45RA+ positively selected. The receptors stem from a man between 18 and 29 years old in good health. Some clones in this sample may be carry-over from other donors' samples.

This clone appeared a single time. The chain recombines TRBV11-1 with TRBJ2-1; perhaps TRBD2 as D (5 bases). The V gene's germline CDR1 is SGHAT and CDR2 FQDESV (reference sequence). The ends were cut back, 5 bases at V and 4 bases at J, with 6 bases in the middle. The CDR3 sequence is 12 residues long. The CDR3 protein is CASSPGYNEQFF. In nucleotides, the CDR3 is TGTGCCAGCAGCCCGGGGTACAATGAGCAGTTCTTC.

As DNA, the CDR3 is TGTGCCAGCAGCCCGGCGGGGAGGCTGACCTACGAGCAGTACTTC. It yields the protein CASSPAGRLTYEQYF. The V and J genes are TRBV13 and TRBJ2-7; tentative D call: TRBD2 (6 bases). CDR3 length: 15 amino acids. The V gene lost 5 bases and the J gene lost 2 bases, with 16 bases spanning the gap. The germline gives CDR1 PRHDT, CDR2 FYEKMQ (reference sequence).

The J gene is TRBJ1-1, the V gene TRBV7-9, with D possibly matching TRBD1 (6 bases). Deletions cut 3 bases from V and 0 bases from J, with 17 bases between. CDR1 and CDR2 from the germline V gene are SEHNR and FQNEAQ (reference sequence). CDR3 length: 17 residues. CDR3 sequence reads: CASSLPVGAPMNTEAFF. In DNA, the CDR3 is TGTGCCAGCAGCTTGCCGGTGGGGGCACCGATGAACACTGAAGCTTTCTTT. Complete variable domain (other parts from reference TRBV7-9 and TRBJ1-1): DTGVSQNPRHKITKRGQNVTFRCDPISEHNRLYWYRQTLGQGPEFLTYFQNEAQLEKSRLLSDRFSAERPKGSFSTLEIQRTEQGDSAMYLCASSLPVGAPMNTEAFFGQGTRLTVV.

The chain has TRBV7-2 and TRBJ2-7; D is unresolved. Germline V CDR1 and CDR2: SGHTA, FQGNSA. The CDR3 is 15 residues long. Trimming left V 5 bases short and J 7 bases short, with 21 bases between. The DNA of the CDR3 is TGTGCCAGCAGCCCGACGGCCATGTCGGTCCTGGAGCAGTACTTC. It encodes CASSPTAMSVLEQYF.

The genes are TRBV6-5 and TRBJ1-1; 7 nucleotides line up with TRBD1. This CDR3 is 14 amino acids long. The germline V gene has CDR1 MNHEY and CDR2 SVGAGI. V lost 0 bases and J lost 9; bases outside the gene matches: 7. The CDR3 protein is CASSYSFTGVQAFF. In nucleotides, the CDR3 is TGTGCCAGCAGTTACTCATTTACAGGGGTTCAAGCTTTCTTT.

The chain combines TRBV15 with TRBJ1-5; D not resolved. V gave up 3 bases and J gave up 7 bases, with 7 bases separating them. CDR1 and CDR2 from the germline V gene are LNHNV and YYDKDF (reference sequence). The CDR3 has 12 amino acids. This CDR3 reads CATSRVQQPQHF. DNA for the CDR3: TGTGCCACCAGCAGGGTTCAACAGCCCCAGCATTTT.

This clone occurred once. Other DNA sequences in this specimen translate into the identical CDR3. The chain recombines TRBV10-3 with TRBJ2-7; D remains ambiguous. The CDR3 extends over 14 amino acids. Germline CDR1 and CDR2: ENHRY and SYGVKD. V shed 0 bases and J shed 0 bases, with 6 bases lying between them. CDR3 protein: CAISESGSSYEQYF. The CDR3 nucleotides read TGTGCCATCAGTGAGTCGGGCAGCTCCTACGAGCAGTACTTC.

CDR3 protein: CASSLARQGYTF. Here the CDR3 DNA reads TGTGCCAGCAGCTTAGCCCGGCAGGGCTACACCTTC. The V call is TRBV13, the J call TRBJ1-2; no clear D gene. Germline V gene lookup returns CDR1 PRHDT and CDR2 FYEKMQ (reference sequence). The CDR3 is made up of 12 amino acids. Trimming stripped 1 base from V and 8 bases from J, with 8 bases between.

The rearrangement joins TRBV6-5 to TRBJ1-3; a possible D gene is TRBD1 (6 bases). Germline V CDR1 and CDR2: MNHEY, SVGAGI. With 6 bases removed from V and 0 bases from J, the gap between germline ends came to 12 bases. The CDR3 contains 15 residues. This chain's CDR3 is CASRRDTSSGNTIYF. In nucleotides, the CDR3 is TGTGCCAGCAGACGGGACACGAGCTCTGGAAACACCATATATTTT.

This chain uses TRBV5-6 with TRBJ1-1; D may be TRBD1 (6 bases). The CDR3 runs to 15 residues. Germline-derived CDR1 and CDR2 are SGHDT and YYEEEE. The V gene lost 1 base and the J gene lost 6 bases, with 16 bases spanning the gap. The CDR3 DNA sequence: TGTGCCAGCAGCTTGAGTTATCTAGGGGGGCCTGAAGCTTTCTTT. It is translated as CASSLSYLGGPEAFF.

The V gene is TRBV7-3, the J gene TRBJ2-2, with D uncertain. The CDR3 totals 19 residues. The germline V gene has CDR1 SGHTA and CDR2 FQGTGA. V dropped 1 base and J dropped 0 bases, with 18 bases sitting between them. This CDR3 reads CASSLIPTVQNANTGELFF. The CDR3, as DNA: TGTGCCAGCAGCTTAATCCCCACTGTACAGAACGCGAACACCGGGGAGCTGTTTTTT.

As to this clone: Other DNA sequences in this specimen translate into the identical CDR3. The rearrangement links TRBV19 to TRBJ2-7; 9 bases are shared with TRBD2. The germline CDR1 and CDR2 sequences are LNHDA and SQIVND (reference sequence). The CDR3 is 13 residues long. J lost 3 bases, V lost 4 bases, and 1 base had no gene match. The CDR3 bases are TGTGCCAGTAGTAATAGCGGGAGCTACGAGCAGTACTTC. Protein sequence: CASSNSGSYEQYF.

V usage is TRBV6-5 and J usage is TRBJ2-1; no firm D call. V lost 5 bases to trimming and J lost 5 bases, with 16 bases between them. The germline gives CDR1 MNHEY, CDR2 SVGAGI. The CDR3 consists of 15 residues. The chain's CDR3 is CASSSYALPDNEQFF. CDR3 DNA: TGTGCCAGCAGTAGTTACGCACTCCCAGACAATGAGCAGTTCTTC.

Concerning this clone: This sample also contains other DNA sequences that code for the same CDR3. The rearrangement links TRBV18 to TRBJ1-1, with no clear D. This CDR3 region has 15 residues. The V and J ends lost 1 base and 1 base respectively, with 10 bases between them. Germline values: CDR1 KGHSH, CDR2 LQKENI. In DNA, the CDR3 is TGTGCCAGCTCACCACGAGAGGGTAAGAACACTGAAGCTTTCTTT. Encoded protein: CASSPREGKNTEAFF.

The rearrangement uses TRBV4-1 and TRBJ1-2; D gene unclear. V shed 2 bases and J shed 8 bases, with 18 bases lying between them. This CDR3 comprises 15 residues. The germline gives CDR1 MGHRA, CDR2 YSYEKL. CDR3 DNA: TGCGCCAGCAGCCAACAGCAACTCGGTCGGGAAGGCTACACCTTC. It translates to CASSQQQLGREGYTF.

The chain joins TRBV5-5 to TRBJ2-7; TRBD2 is a possible D gene (5 bases). V was clipped by 4 bases and J by 2 bases, with 19 bases between them. CDR1 and CDR2 from the germline V gene are SGHKS and YYEKEE (reference sequence). The CDR3 consists of 16 residues. The CDR3 sequence: CASSPLAPGNTYEQYF. CDR3 DNA: TGTGCCAGCAGCCCGCTGGCCCCCGGGAATACCTACGAGCAGTACTTC.

The CDR3 loop reads CATSRDLWREHEQYF. In DNA form, the CDR3 reads TGTGCCACCAGCAGAGATTTATGGCGGGAGCACGAGCAGTACTTC. The chain employs TRBV15 and TRBJ2-7; TRBD2 matches 7 bases. The CDR3 consists of 15 residues. Trimming cost V 0 bases and J 5 bases; bases outside gene matches: 7. Germline V lookup: CDR1 LNHNV, CDR2 YYDKDF (reference sequence).

The chain couples TRBV7-8 to TRBJ1-3; D not resolved. Germline CDR1 SGHVS, CDR2 FQNEAQ. The CDR3 sequence is 14 residues long. V lost 5 bases and J lost 2, with 10 bases in between. The CDR3 sequence is CASSPSVPGNTIYF. In nucleotides, the CDR3 is TGTGCCAGCAGCCCCTCAGTCCCTGGAAACACCATATATTTT.

The CDR3, as DNA: TGTGCCAGCAGTTTCCAGCTAAGCGGGAGGGCCGGGTCTGGGGCCAACGTCCTGACTTTC. This codes for CASSFQLSGRAGSGANVLTF. This rearrangement joins TRBV28 to TRBJ2-6, with 10 nucleotides matching TRBD2. The junction had 12 bases not matched to a gene; V was cut back by 3 bases and J by 1 base. The germline V gene has CDR1 MDHEN and CDR2 SYDVKM. The CDR3 consists of 20 residues.

This chain links TRBV30 with TRBJ2-5; D uncertain. Germline V gene data show CDR1 as GTSNPN and CDR2 as SVGIG (reference sequence). This CDR3 has 13 amino acids. Trimming pared 0 bases from V and 5 bases from J, leaving 10 bases between. In nucleotides, the CDR3 is TGTGCCTGGAGTGTTTCGAGCCCTGAGACCCAGTACTTC. Translated: CAWSVSSPETQYF.